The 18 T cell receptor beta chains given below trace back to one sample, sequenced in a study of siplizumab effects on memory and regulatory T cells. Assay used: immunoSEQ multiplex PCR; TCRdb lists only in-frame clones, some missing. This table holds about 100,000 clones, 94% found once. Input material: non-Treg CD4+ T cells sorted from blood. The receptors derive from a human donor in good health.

The DNA of the CDR3 is TGTGCCAGCAGCCCCGGGACAGACTATGGCTACACCTTC. Amino acid sequence: CASSPGTDYGYTF. V is TRBV7-9 and J is TRBJ1-2; 7 nucleotides line up with TRBD1. The CDR3 sequence is 13 residues long. Germline V gives CDR1 SEHNR, CDR2 FQNEAQ (reference sequence). V shed 5 bases, J shed 3 bases, and the junction held 3 bases outside the gene matches.

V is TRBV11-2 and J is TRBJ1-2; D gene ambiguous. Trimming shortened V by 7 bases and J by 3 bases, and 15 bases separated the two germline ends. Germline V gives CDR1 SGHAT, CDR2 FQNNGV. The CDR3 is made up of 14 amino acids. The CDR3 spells CASTHPQSDYGYTF. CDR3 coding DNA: TGTGCCAGCACCCATCCACAATCTGACTATGGCTACACCTTC.

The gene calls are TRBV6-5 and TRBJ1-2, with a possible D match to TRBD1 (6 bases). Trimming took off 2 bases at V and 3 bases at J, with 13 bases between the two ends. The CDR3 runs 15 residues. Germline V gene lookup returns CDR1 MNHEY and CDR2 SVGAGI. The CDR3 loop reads CASSYEGGSYYGYTF. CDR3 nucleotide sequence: TGTGCCAGCAGTTACGAGGGGGGTTCGTACTATGGCTACACCTTC.

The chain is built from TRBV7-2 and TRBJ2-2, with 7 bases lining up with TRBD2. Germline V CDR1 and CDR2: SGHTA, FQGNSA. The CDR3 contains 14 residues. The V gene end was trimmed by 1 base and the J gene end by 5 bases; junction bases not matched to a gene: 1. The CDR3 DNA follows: TGTGCCAGCAGCTTAGGCGGGGGTACCGGGGAGCTGTTTTTT. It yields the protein CASSLGGGTGELFF.

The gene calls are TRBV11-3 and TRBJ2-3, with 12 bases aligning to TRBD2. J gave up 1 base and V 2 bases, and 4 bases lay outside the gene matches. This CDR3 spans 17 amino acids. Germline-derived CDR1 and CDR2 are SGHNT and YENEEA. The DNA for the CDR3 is TGTGCCAGCAGCTTAACTAGCGGGAGGTGGGGCACAGATACGCAGTATTTT. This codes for CASSLTSGRWGTDTQYF.

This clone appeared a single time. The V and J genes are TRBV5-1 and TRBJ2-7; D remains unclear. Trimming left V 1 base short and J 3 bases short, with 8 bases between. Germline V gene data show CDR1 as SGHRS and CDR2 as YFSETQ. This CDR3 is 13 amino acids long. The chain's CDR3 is CASSLNGDYEQYF. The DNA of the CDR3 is TGCGCCAGCAGCTTGAACGGAGACTACGAGCAGTACTTC.

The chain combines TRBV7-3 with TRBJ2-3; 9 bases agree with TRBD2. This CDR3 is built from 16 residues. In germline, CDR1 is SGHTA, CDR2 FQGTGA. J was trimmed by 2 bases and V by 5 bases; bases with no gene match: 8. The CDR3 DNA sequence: TGTGCCAGCAGCCTCAGGGCTAGCGGGGACACAGATACGCAGTATTTT. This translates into CASSLRASGDTDTQYF.

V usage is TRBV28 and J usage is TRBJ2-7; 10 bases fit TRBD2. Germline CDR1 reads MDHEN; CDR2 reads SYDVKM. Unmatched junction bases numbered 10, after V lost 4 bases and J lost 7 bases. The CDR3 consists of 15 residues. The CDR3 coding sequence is TGTGCCAGCAGTTCTCAGACTAGCGGGCGTCCAGAGCAGTACTTC. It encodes CASSSQTSGRPEQYF.

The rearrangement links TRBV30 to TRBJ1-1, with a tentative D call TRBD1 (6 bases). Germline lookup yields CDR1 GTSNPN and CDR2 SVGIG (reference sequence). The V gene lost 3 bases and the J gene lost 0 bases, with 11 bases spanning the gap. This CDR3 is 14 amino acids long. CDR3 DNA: TGTGCCTGGAGCCGGGGACACTTGAACACTGAAGCTTTCTTT. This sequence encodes CAWSRGHLNTEAFF.

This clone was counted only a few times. In DNA, the CDR3 is TGTGCCAGCAGTGAGTACAGGGGTGAAAAACTGTTTTTT. It codes for CASSEYRGEKLFF. This chain uses TRBV2 with TRBJ1-4; 7 bases align to TRBD1. There are 13 residues in the CDR3. CDR1 and CDR2 from the germline V gene are SNHLY and FYNNEI. V dropped 3 bases and J dropped 7; count of bases not matched to a gene: 2.

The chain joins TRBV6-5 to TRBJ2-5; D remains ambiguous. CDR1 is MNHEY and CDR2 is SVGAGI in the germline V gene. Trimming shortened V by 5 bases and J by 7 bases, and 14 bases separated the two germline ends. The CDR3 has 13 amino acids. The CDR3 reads CASSRTAPVTQYF. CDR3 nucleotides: TGTGCCAGCAGTAGGACGGCACCCGTGACCCAGTACTTC.

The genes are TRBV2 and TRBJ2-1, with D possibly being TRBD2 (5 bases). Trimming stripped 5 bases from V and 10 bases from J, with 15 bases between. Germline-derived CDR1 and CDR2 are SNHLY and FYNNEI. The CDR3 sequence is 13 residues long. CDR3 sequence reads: CASSLDFRREQFF. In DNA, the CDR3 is TGTGCCAGCAGTCTGGACTTCCGGAGGGAGCAGTTCTTC.

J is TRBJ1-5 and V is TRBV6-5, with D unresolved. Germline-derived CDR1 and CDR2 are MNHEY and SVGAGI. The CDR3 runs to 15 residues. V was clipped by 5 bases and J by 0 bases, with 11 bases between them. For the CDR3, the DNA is TGTGCCAGCAGTCCCCTTCCGTATAGCAATCAGCCCCAGCATTTT. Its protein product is CASSPLPYSNQPQHF.

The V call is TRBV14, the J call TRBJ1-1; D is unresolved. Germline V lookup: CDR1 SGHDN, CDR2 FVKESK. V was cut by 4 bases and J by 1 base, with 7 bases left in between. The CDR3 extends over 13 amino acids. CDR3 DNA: TGTGCCAGCAGCCTAAAGGAGAACACTGAAGCTTTCTTT. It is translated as CASSLKENTEAFF.

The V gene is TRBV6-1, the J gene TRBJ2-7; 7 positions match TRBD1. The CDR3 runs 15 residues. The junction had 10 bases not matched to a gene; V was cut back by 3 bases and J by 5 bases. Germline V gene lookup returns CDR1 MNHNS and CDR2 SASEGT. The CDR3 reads CASSDRTGKKDEQYF. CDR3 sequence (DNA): TGTGCCAGCAGTGATAGGACAGGTAAAAAGGACGAGCAGTACTTC.

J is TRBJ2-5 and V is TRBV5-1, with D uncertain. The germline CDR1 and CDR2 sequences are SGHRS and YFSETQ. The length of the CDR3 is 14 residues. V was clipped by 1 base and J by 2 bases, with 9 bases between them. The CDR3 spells CASSLLQQQETQYF. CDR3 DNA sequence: TGCGCCAGCAGCTTGCTACAGCAACAAGAGACCCAGTACTTC.

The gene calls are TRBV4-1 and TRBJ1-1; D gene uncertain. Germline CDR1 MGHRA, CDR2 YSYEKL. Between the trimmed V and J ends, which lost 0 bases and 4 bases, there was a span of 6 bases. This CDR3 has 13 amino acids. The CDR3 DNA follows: TGCGCCAGCAGCCAAGATCGGGGCACTGAAGCTTTCTTT. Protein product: CASSQDRGTEAFF.

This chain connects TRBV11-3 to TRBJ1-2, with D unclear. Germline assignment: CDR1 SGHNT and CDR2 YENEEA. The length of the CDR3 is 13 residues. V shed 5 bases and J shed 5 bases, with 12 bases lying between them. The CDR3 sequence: CASSVSGGYGYTF. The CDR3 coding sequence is TGTGCCAGCAGCGTCTCGGGAGGTTATGGCTACACCTTC.